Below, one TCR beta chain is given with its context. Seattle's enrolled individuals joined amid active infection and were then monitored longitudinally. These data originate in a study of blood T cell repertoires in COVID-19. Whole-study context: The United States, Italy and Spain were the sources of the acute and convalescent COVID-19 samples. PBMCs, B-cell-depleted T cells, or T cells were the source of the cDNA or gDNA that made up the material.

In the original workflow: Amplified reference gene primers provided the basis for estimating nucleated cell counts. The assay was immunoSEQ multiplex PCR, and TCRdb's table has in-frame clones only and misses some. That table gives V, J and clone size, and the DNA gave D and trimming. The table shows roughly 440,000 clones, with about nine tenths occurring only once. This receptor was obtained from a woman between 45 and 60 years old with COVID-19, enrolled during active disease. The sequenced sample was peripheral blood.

CDR3 DNA sequence: TGTGCAAGTAACCAGGGTAGCTATGGCTACACCTTC. Its translation is CASNQGSYGYTF. V usage is TRBV7-9 and J usage is TRBJ1-2, with D possibly TRBD1 on 5 matching bases. The germline V gene has CDR1 SEHNR and CDR2 FQNEAQ (reference sequence). This CDR3 comprises 12 residues. The whole variable domain, remainder taken from reference TRBV7-9 and TRBJ1-2, is DTGVSQNPRHKITKRGQNVTFRCDPISEHNRLYWYRQTLGQGPEFLTYFQNEAQLEKSRLLSDRFSAERPKGSFSTLEIQRTEQGDSAMYLCASNQGSYGYTFGSGTRLTVV.